The present T cell receptor beta chain was sequenced within a study of blood T cell repertoires in COVID-19. Study-level background: The analysed material was cDNA or gDNA that came from T cells, B-cell-depleted T cells, or PBMCs.

Unmatched junction bases numbered 6, after V lost 5 bases and J lost 2 bases. This CDR3 spans 15 amino acids. Germline CDR1 reads LNHDA; CDR2 reads SQIVND (reference sequence). TCRdb's table, derived via immunoSEQ multiplex PCR, lists solely in-frame clones and lacks some. The data hold around 250,000 clones, with over 80% observed a single time. The chain combines TRBV19 with TRBJ1-3; 7 nucleotides agree with TRBD1. The sequence came from a human donor in a cohort exposed to, infected with or recovered from COVID-19 (not recorded which). The donor label of this sample is uncertain. The sample was PBMCs or T cells enriched from blood (not recorded which). The CDR3 sequence is CASSFGTDPGNTIYF. DNA of the CDR3: TGTGCCAGTAGTTTCGGGACAGACCCTGGAAACACCATATATTTT.